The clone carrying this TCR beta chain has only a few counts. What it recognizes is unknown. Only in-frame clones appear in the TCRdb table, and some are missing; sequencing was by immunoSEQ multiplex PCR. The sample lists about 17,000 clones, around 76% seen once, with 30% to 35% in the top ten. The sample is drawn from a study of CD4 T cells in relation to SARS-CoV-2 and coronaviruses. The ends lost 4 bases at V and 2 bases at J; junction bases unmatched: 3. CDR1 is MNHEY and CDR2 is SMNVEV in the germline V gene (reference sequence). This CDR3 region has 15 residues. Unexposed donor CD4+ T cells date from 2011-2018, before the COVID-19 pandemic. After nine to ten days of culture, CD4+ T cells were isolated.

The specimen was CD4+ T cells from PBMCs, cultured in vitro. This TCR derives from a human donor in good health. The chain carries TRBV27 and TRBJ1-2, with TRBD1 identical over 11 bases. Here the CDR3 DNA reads TGTGCCAGCAGTTGGACAGGGGGCGCGAACTATGGCTACACCTTC. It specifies CASSWTGGANYGYTF.